This paragraph reports one T cell receptor beta chain. Only a few counts were recorded for this clone. There is no known antigen for this receptor. Base qualities are not recorded, but no much larger clone differs from it by a single base. The CDR1 and CDR2 encoded by the germline V gene are LGHNT and FRNRAP. V loses 7 bases of germline sequence and J loses 8 bases, and the interval between the two ends is 12 bases. Including the terminal cysteine and phenylalanine, the CDR3 comprises 12 residues. Just the 36-base CDR3 DNA is kept, in frame starting at base 1. At diagnosis, tumor, uninvolved tumor-adjacent lung and peripheral blood were collected and then preserved as a mix of FFPE and fresh-frozen material. For TCR repertoire profiling, blood samples were analyzed in the form of peripheral blood mononuclear cells. This sample is drawn from a study of T cells in localized non-small cell lung cancer (dated by TCRdb to 2019 to 2021). The study in broad terms: T cell repertoires of 200 to 300 early-stage NSCLC patients were analyzed, with tumors being compared against uninvolved tumor-adjacent lungs. A mean age of roughly 66 years was recorded for the NSCLC patients, of whom under 150 were male and about a hundred were female. All 240 or so NSCLC patients in the cohort were treatment-naive and had localized lung tumors that were resected. The investigation overall reported the following: Of the top 100 tumor clones, a median of approximately 60 were detected in paired uninvolved adjacent lung; roughly 26 were also among that lung's top 100. Since the design was exploratory, TCR variables were selected using unadjusted p-values with no false-discovery rate correction. Longer overall survival was associated with higher T cell density in blood, whereas shorter survival was associated with higher clonality in adjacent lung. Multi-region tumor sequencing was not performed, so intratumor heterogeneity could not be excluded. The highest T cell clonality was observed in uninvolved tumor-adjacent lung, where clonality exceeded that of tumor, suggesting that antigenic responses were more focused in uninvolved tumor-adjacent lung.

TCR beta CDR3 regions were sequenced from DNA using the immunoSEQ Assay. The original methods were these. To compute T cell density, TCR beta template counts were normalized to usable DNA, which was estimated by amplifying housekeeping genes. Richness was estimated using the preseqR package, with extrapolation to 400,000 templates for PBMC samples and to 120,000 templates for tissue samples. Clonality was calculated as one minus Pielou's evenness. Differential abundance testing on productive amino-acid clonotypes, with a minimum total count of 5 and an alpha of 0.1, was used to identify tissue-enriched TCRs. Repertoire overlap between compartments was quantified with the Jaccard Index and Morisita Overlap Index. GLIPH clustered TCR beta CDR3s with public tetramer-defined viral CDR3s; viral motifs required at least three viral sequences plus V-gene enrichment. TCRdb obtained this table from immuneACCESS and retained in-frame rearrangements with V and J assigned. These tables miss some clones; where compared with another copy, unresolved V genes account for less than half of the shortfall, and the remainder is unexplained. That table supplies the V and J calls and clone size; D and trimming were determined from the DNA. This sample lists about 20,000 clones; about 89% were detected once. Of the sample, about 8% falls within the top ten clones.

The chain is assembled from TRBV12-5 and TRBJ1-3; possibly the D gene is TRBD1, per 5 matching bases. This sample comprised peripheral blood, obtained before any cancer treatment. The origin of this receptor is a man aged 40 to 75 with stage I lung adenocarcinoma. Here the CDR3 is given as CASARGEDTIYF. The DNA is as follows: TGTGCTAGTGCTCGAGGGGAGGACACCATATATTTT.